This paragraph reports one T cell receptor beta chain. Its antigen is as yet unknown. This specimen comes from a study of T cell responses to AZD1222 COVID-19 vaccine. Study conclusions and caveats: Nearly half of unique spike-specific TCRs reportedly avoided B.1.351 and B.1.1.7 mutated regions. Breadth and depth of Spike-specific TCRs rose after two AZD1222 doses.

Here immunoSEQ multiplex PCR was the method, and the copy in TCRdb shows in-frame clones only, minus some. The sample holds more than 150,000 clones; over 90% are singletons and the top ten take roughly 2%. Germline values: CDR1 SGHRS, CDR2 YFSETQ. The V gene end was trimmed by 0 bases and the J gene end by 3 bases; junction bases not matched to a gene: 13. The CDR3 is 18 residues long. This specimen consisted of peripheral blood, obtained 28 days after the second AZD1222 dose. V and J are TRBV5-1 and TRBJ1-1, with 8 bases matching TRBD1. This receptor was taken from an adult who received the AZD1222 COVID-19 vaccine. The CDR3 DNA sequence: TGCGCCAGCAGCTTGGCCGCGCGACAGGGGCGGAGGGACACTGAAGCTTTCTTT. This translates into CASSLAARQGRRDTEAFF. Together with reference TRBV5-1 and TRBJ1-1, the CDR3 gives the full variable domain: KAGVTQTPRYLIKTRGQQVTLSCSPISGHRSVSWYQQTPGQGLQFLFEYFSETQRNKGNFPGRFSGRQFSNSRSEMNVSTLELGDSALYLCASSLAARQGRRDTEAFFGQGTRLTVV.